The entry below gives a single TCR beta chain sequence along with its context. The source of the blood RNA was unsorted whole blood, and germline DNA was extracted as well. HBV chronically infected the treatment-naive patients. Prior to the surgical procedure, about 3.7 milliliters of peripheral blood were collected. This specimen comes from a study of tumor-infiltrating lymphocytes in primary liver carcinoma. Study-wide background: Ranging in age from 30 to 69 years, the patients were men and women.

The germline V gene has CDR1 MGHRA and CDR2 YSYEKL. The CDR3 is 16 amino acids. J gave up 3 bases and V 3 bases, and 7 bases lay outside the gene matches. From 500 ng total RNA, TCR beta cDNA was generated with a primer in the constant region. Amplification in three nested multiplex PCR rounds with slightly modified ARM-PCR gave rise to TCR beta libraries. A C-beta reverse primer was combined with TRBV1-TRBV30 forward primers in the first two PCR rounds, and each round had 10 cycles. In TCRdb, the multiplex PCR reads were re-called with MiXCR into one record per CDR3 protein. The repertoire consists of about 200,000 distinct CDR3 sequences, with around 60% occurring once and the leading ten covering about 7.1%.

This receptor was obtained from a woman aged 55 to 70 with primary liver carcinoma and hepatitis B virus infection. The specimen was peripheral blood. The V gene is TRBV4-1, the J gene TRBJ1-5; 8 bases are a match to TRBD1. The chain's CDR3 is CASSHGQGGINQPQHF. The CDR3, as DNA: TGCGCCAGCAGCCACGGACAGGGTGGTATCAATCAGCCCCAGCATTTT.